Each of the 6 T cell receptor beta chains below was sequenced from the same sample in a study of cytomegalovirus exposure and HLA in healthy donors. The PCR ran on 60 Vbeta and 13 Jbeta primers. The repertoire was sequenced with immunoSEQ multiplex PCR; TCRdb's copy has only in-frame clones and lacks some. In the table there are some 190,000 clones, about 87% of which are singletons. Sequencing was carried out using PBMCs. Receptors originate from a woman aged 18 to 35 in good health and CMV-seronegative.

V is TRBV4-2 and J is TRBJ1-4, with unresolved D. This CDR3 contains 15 residues. Germline-derived CDR1 and CDR2 are LGHNA and YNFKEQ. Trimming pared 0 bases from V and 0 bases from J, leaving 5 bases between. The CDR3 sequence: CASSQDRTTNEKLFF. Written as DNA, the CDR3 is TGTGCCAGCAGCCAAGATAGAACAACTAATGAAAAACTGTTTTTT.

The V and J genes are TRBV5-1 and TRBJ2-2; possibly TRBD1 for D (6 bases). Trimming removed 4 bases at V and 8 bases at J, with 18 bases between. This CDR3 has 15 amino acids. The germline gives CDR1 SGHRS, CDR2 YFSETQ. CDR3 in amino acids: CASSLGQGMTGELFF. CDR3 nucleotides: TGCGCCAGCAGCCTGGGGCAGGGGATGACGGGGGAGCTGTTTTTT. Using reference TRBV5-1 and TRBJ2-2 for the parts outside the CDR3, the full variable domain is KAGVTQTPRYLIKTRGQQVTLSCSPISGHRSVSWYQQTPGQGLQFLFEYFSETQRNKGNFPGRFSGRQFSNSRSEMNVSTLELGDSALYLCASSLGQGMTGELFFGEGSRLTVL.

V is TRBV12-2 and J is TRBJ1-2; the D call of TRBD1 is as the table states it, not checked on the DNA. TRBV12-2 is noted as a pseudogene. This CDR3 has 15 residues. The CDR3 sequence is CASRLGQGPSDGYTF. The DNA of the CDR3 is TGTGCAAGTCGCTTGGGACAGGGCCCTTCGGATGGCTACACCTTC.

This clone was observed a handful of times. The rearrangement links TRBV19 to TRBJ2-7; 13 bases map to TRBD2. This CDR3 has 15 amino acids. Germline lookup yields CDR1 LNHDA and CDR2 SQIVND (reference sequence). V trimming: 7 bases; J trimming: 3 bases; junction bases outside the gene matches: 6. CDR3 bases: TGTGCCAGTACCCAGGGACTAGCGGGGAACTACGAGCAGTACTTC. Encoded protein: CASTQGLAGNYEQYF.

A note on this clone: One junction end disagrees with the germline gene, perhaps due to a read error. The chain carries TRBV7-7 and TRBJ2-5; D possibly corresponds to TRBD1 (5 bases). This CDR3 contains 15 residues. Germline CDR1 is SSHAT and CDR2 is FNYEAQ (reference sequence). This chain's CDR3 is CASSSGRVWGETQYF. The DNA for the CDR3 is TGTGCTAGCAGCTCCGGACGGGTTTGGGGCGAGACCCAGTACTTC.

The chain couples TRBV19 to TRBJ1-5; D gene unclear. The CDR3 spans 15 residues. V was cut by 4 bases and J by 1 base, with 11 bases left in between. Per the germline V gene, CDR1 is LNHDA and CDR2 is SQIVND (reference sequence). The CDR3 here is CASSSGLRSNQPQHF. The CDR3 coding sequence is TGTGCCAGTAGTAGTGGACTCCGGAGCAATCAGCCCCAGCATTTT.